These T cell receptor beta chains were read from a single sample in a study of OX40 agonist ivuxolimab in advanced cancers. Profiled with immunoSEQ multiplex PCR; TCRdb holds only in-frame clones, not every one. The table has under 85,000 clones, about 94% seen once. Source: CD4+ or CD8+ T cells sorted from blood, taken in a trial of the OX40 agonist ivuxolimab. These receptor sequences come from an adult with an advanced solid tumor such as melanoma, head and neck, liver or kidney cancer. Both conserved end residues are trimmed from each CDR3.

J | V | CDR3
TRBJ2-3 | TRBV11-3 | ATGPSGDTQY
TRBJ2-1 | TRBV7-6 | ASSSEGGNEQF
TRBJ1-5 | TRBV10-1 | ASSYRGPFGQPQH
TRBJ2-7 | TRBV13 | ASSLGTSPEQY
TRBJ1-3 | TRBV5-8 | ATNGGGRSAGNTIY
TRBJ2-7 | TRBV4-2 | ASSQGLFYEQY
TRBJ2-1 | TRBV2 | ASSASSGAYNEQF
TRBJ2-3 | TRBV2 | ASSEGQPYTDTQY
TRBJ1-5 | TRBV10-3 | AISEFENGVKDGQPQH
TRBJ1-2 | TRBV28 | ASSYRTGNYGYT
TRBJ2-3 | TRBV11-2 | ASSPSGLLNTDTQY
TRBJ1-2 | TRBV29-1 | SVDGGNGYT
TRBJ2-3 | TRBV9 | ASSVQGADTQY
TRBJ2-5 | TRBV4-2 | ASSQDGDLGGIETQY
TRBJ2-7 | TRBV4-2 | ASSQGLTQYEQY
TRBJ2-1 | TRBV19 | ASSPPPGRAKNEQF
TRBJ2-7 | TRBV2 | ASSEGVADEQY
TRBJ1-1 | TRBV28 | ASSATEAF
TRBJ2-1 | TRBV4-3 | ASSQDWPQVSYNEQF
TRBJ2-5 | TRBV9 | ASSVVPAGAGGETQY
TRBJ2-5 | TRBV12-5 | ASGLAGQETQY
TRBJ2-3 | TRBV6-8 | ASTLPRPKSTDTQY
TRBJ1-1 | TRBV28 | ASSFGGNTEAF
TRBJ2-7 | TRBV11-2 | ASSLVLAVTYEQY
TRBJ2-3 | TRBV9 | ASSVLGGTDTQY
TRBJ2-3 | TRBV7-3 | ASSSTGTIGDTQY
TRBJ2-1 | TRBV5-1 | ASMGQGWNEQF
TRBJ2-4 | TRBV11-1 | ASSLLAGELAKNIQY
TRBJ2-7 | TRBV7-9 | ASSLPPGLQPYEQY
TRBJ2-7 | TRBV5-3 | ASSPGLAYEQY
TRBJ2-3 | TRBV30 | ASSPGIGTDTQY